Presented here are 9 T cell receptor beta chains from one specimen sequenced in a study of shared clonotypes between healthy human individuals. Sequenced by immunoSEQ multiplex PCR; TCRdb stores in-frame clones only, minus some. The sample shows 2,500,000 or so clones, roughly 90% of them seen only once. Sequenced: naive CD4+ T cells from PBMCs. The subset is: CD45RA+ positively selected. Every receptor here comes from a man between 18 and 29 years old in good health. Some clones in this sample may be carry-over from other donors' samples.

The chain combines TRBV18 with TRBJ1-5; 10 nucleotides line up with TRBD1. The ends lost 1 base at V and 5 bases at J; junction bases unmatched: 8. The CDR3 length is 17 residues. Per germline, CDR1 KGHSH and CDR2 LQKENI. The CDR3 region is CASSPQRRGQGDQPQHF. CDR3 nucleotides: TGTGCCAGCTCACCACAAAGGCGAGGACAGGGGGATCAGCCCCAGCATTTT.

This chain connects TRBV7-2 to TRBJ2-3; 9 bases match TRBD2. This CDR3 has 17 residues. With V trimmed by 5 bases and J by 2 bases, 11 bases remained unmatched. CDR1 SGHTA and CDR2 FQGNSA come from the germline V gene. CDR3 residues: CASSPAGGRGYTDTQYF. The DNA for the CDR3 is TGTGCCAGCAGCCCAGCGGGAGGAAGGGGGTACACAGATACGCAGTATTTT.

V usage is TRBV18 and J usage is TRBJ1-1, with 7 bases fitting TRBD1. This CDR3 is built from 14 residues. The J segment lost 7 bases and the V segment lost 4 bases, leaving 9 bases of the junction unmatched. Germline V gene lookup returns CDR1 KGHSH and CDR2 LQKENI. DNA of the CDR3: TGTGCCAGCTCACTGACCGGGACAGCGTTTGAAGCTTTCTTT. Encoded protein: CASSLTGTAFEAFF.

Remarks on this clone: Additional DNA sequences in this sample encode the identical CDR3. The rearrangement joins TRBV19 to TRBJ1-1; unclear D gene. Per germline, CDR1 LNHDA and CDR2 SQIVND (reference sequence). The CDR3 consists of 13 residues. The V end was cut by 3 bases, the J end by 5 bases, with 10 bases between. DNA of the CDR3: TGTGCCAGTAGTATCGGCAGAGGAACTGAAGCTTTCTTT. This sequence encodes CASSIGRGTEAFF.

J is TRBJ1-6 and V is TRBV5-4; 9 nucleotides match TRBD1. The CDR3 consists of 15 residues. Germline assignment: CDR1 SGHNT and CDR2 YYREEE (reference sequence). Unmatched junction bases numbered 2, after V lost 3 bases and J lost 4 bases. CDR3 loop: CASSSDRGYNSPLHF. Written as DNA, the CDR3 is TGTGCCAGCAGCTCAGACAGGGGGTATAATTCACCCCTCCACTTT.

The gene calls are TRBV7-6 and TRBJ2-3; no clear D gene. This CDR3 is 15 amino acids long. CDR1 and CDR2 (germline): SGHVS, FNYEAQ. V was clipped by 7 bases and J by 4 bases, with 18 bases between them. The CDR3 bases are TGTGCCAGCACAGACCTTCATCATCCATCAGATACGCAGTATTTT. This gives the protein CASTDLHHPSDTQYF.

The V and J genes are TRBV10-3 and TRBJ2-1; 7 bases map to TRBD1. The CDR3 runs 14 residues. J gave up 0 bases and V 5 bases, and 1 base lay outside the gene matches. Per the germline V gene, CDR1 is ENHRY and CDR2 is SYGVKD. The CDR3 sequence is CAISSGGSYNEQFF. The CDR3 DNA follows: TGTGCCATCAGTTCAGGGGGCTCCTACAATGAGCAGTTCTTC.

The chain combines TRBV28 with TRBJ1-2, with 8 bases lining up with TRBD1. The germline V gene encodes CDR1 MDHEN and CDR2 SYDVKM. The CDR3 has 13 residues. J was trimmed by 8 bases and V by 2 bases; bases with no gene match: 4. The CDR3 DNA follows: TGTGCCAGCAGTTTACGACAGGGGTCCGGCTACACCTTC. Protein: CASSLRQGSGYTF.

CDR3 nucleotides: TGTGCCATCAGTGATCGACAGGGAATATTAGCCTACGAGCAGTACTTC. This codes for CAISDRQGILAYEQYF. V and J are TRBV10-3 and TRBJ2-7; 7 positions match TRBD1. Germline CDR1 reads ENHRY; CDR2 reads SYGVKD. J gave up 2 bases and V 3 bases, and 10 bases lay outside the gene matches. The CDR3 has 16 amino acids.